This TCR beta chain was sequenced in a study of cytomegalovirus exposure and HLA in healthy donors. Study information: The Caucasian-associated ancestry cluster contained approximately 81% of the approximately 390 genotyped donors.

The length of the CDR3 is 15 residues. Germline CDR1 reads GTSNPN; CDR2 reads SVGIG (reference sequence). V was trimmed by 0 bases and J by 0 bases, leaving 11 bases between them. Primers included in the PCR were 60 Vbeta and 13 Jbeta primers. Original methodology: About 9.9 million of the about 80 million unique TCR beta chains counted in a later analysis were shared. Profiling relied on immunoSEQ multiplex PCR, and the TCRdb table lists in-frame clones only, not all of them. That table is the source of V, J and clone size, and D and trimming were worked out from the DNA. The table has approximately 110,000 clones, about 80% seen once. As for this clone: Antigen specificity is unknown.

Study outcomes and limitations: A missense variant in DCLRE1C was later tied to TCR beta V- and J-gene trimming.

The receptor was derived from a female donor in good health and CMV-seropositive. The V and J genes are TRBV30 and TRBJ1-1; D gene unclear. The sequencing sample was made of PBMCs. CDR3 DNA: TGTGCCTGGAGTGTATCAGGAAACATGAACACTGAAGCTTTCTTT. This sequence encodes CAWSVSGNMNTEAFF.